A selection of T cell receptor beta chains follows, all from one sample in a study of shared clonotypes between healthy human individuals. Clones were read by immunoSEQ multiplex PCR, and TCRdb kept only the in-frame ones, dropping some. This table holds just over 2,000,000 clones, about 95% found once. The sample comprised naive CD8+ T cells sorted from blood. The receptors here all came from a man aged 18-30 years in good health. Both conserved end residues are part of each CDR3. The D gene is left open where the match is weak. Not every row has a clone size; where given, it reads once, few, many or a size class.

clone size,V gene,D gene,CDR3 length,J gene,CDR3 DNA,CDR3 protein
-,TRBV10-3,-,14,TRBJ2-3,TGTGCCATCAGTGCGGGACCACTCACAGATACGCAGTATTTT,CAISAGPLTDTQYF
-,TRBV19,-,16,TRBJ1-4,TGTGCCAGTAGCCCTATTCTGGCATGGGGGAATGAAAAACTGTTTTTT,CASSPILAWGNEKLFF
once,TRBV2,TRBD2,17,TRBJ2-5,TGTGCCAGCAGCCGTAGCGGGGGAGTGAAGTACCAAGAGACCCAGTACTTC,CASSRSGGVKYQETQYF
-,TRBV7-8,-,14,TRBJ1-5,TGTGCCAGCAGCCTGGGCGCCGGCCTGGAGCCCCAGCATTTT,CASSLGAGLEPQHF
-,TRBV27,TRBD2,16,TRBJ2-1,TGTGCCAGCAGTTTATCGGGGACTAGCTCCTACAATGAGCAGTTCTTC,CASSLSGTSSYNEQFF
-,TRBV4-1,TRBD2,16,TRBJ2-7,TGCGCCAGCAGCCCAGCTCCTAGCGGGGATACCTACGAGCAGTACTTC,CASSPAPSGDTYEQYF
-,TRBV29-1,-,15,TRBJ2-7,TGCAGCGTTGAAGACTGGCGGGGCGACTCCTACGAGCAGTACTTC,CSVEDWRGDSYEQYF
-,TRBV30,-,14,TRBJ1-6,TGTGCCTGGACATTAGGGCAGGACGACTCACCCCTCCACTTT,CAWTLGQDDSPLHF
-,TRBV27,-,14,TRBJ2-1,TGTGCCAGCAGTTTCGAGAGGCGTTACAATGAGCAGTTCTTC,CASSFERRYNEQFF
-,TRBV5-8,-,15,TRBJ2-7,TGTGCCAGCAGCTTGGCCAGGCAGGTGGGTTACGAGCAGTACTTC,CASSLARQVGYEQYF
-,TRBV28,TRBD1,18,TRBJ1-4,TGTGCCAGCAGTTTTCCAGGGGGAGGTTTTGTCGCTAATGAAAAACTGTTTTTT,CASSFPGGGFVANEKLFF
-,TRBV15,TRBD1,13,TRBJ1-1,TGTGCCACCAGCTGGACAGGGAACACTGAAGCTTTCTTT,CATSWTGNTEAFF
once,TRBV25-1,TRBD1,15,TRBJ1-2,TGTGCCAGCAGTGGCCAGGGGGTGGCTAACTATGGCTACACCTTC,CASSGQGVANYGYTF
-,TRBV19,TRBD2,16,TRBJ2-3,TGTGCCAGTAGTATTGGGGCGGGAGGGCCCTCAGATACGCAGTATTTT,CASSIGAGGPSDTQYF
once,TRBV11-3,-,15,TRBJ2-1,TGTGCCAGCAGCACCCGACTGGAAGTCTACAATGAGCAGTTCTTC,CASSTRLEVYNEQFF
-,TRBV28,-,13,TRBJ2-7,TGTGCCAGCAGGCCAGGAGGCTCCTACGAGCAGTACTTC,CASRPGGSYEQYF
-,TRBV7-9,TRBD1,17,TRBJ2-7,TGTGCCAGCAGCTTCAACACCGGGACAGGGGCAGCCTACGAGCAGTACTTC,CASSFNTGTGAAYEQYF
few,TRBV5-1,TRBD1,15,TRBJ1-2,TGCGCCAGCAGCTTGGCACCCGGGACAGGATATGGCTACACCTTC,CASSLAPGTGYGYTF
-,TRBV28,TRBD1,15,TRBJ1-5,TGTGCCAGCTTTCATGGGGACAGGGTGAATCAGCCCCAGCATTTT,CASFHGDRVNQPQHF
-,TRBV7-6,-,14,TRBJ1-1,TGTGCCAGCAGCTTAGCTGAAGGGAACACTGAAGCTTTCTTT,CASSLAEGNTEAFF
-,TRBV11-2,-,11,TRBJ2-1,TGTGCCAGCAGCCCACCAAGGGAGCAGTTCTTC,CASSPPREQFF
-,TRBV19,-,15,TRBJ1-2,TGTGCCAGTAGTATTAGGGCAGGGGCGAACTATGGCTACACCTTC,CASSIRAGANYGYTF
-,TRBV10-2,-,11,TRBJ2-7,TGCGCCAGCAGTGCTTCGTACGAGCAGTACTTC,CASSASYEQYF
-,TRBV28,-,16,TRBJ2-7,TGTGCCAGCAGTTTAGGAGGGACCGCGACGTACTACGAGCAGTACTTC,CASSLGGTATYYEQYF
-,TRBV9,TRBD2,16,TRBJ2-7,TGTGCCAGCAGCGTAGGGACTAGCGCGATCTCCTACGAGCAGTACTTC,CASSVGTSAISYEQYF
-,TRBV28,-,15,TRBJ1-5,TGTGCCAGCAGTTTTTCCGGGGGGAGCAATCAGCCCCAGCATTTT,CASSFSGGSNQPQHF
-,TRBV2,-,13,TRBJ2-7,TGTGCCAGCAGTGAACCGAACTCCTACGAGCAGTACTTC,CASSEPNSYEQYF
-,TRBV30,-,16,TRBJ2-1,TGTGCCTGGAGTGTAGGAGCGGGACACAGATACAATGAGCAGTTCTTC,CAWSVGAGHRYNEQFF
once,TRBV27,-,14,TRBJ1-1,TGTGCCAGCAGTTTCCTACAGACGAACACTGAAGCTTTCTTT,CASSFLQTNTEAFF
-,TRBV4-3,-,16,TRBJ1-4,TGCGCCAGCAGCCCGGTTCCAGGGGCAACTAATGAAAAACTGTTTTTT,CASSPVPGATNEKLFF
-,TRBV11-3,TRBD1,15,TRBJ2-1,TGTGCCAGCAGCGATCTCAACAGGGGGTACAATGAGCAGTTCTTC,CASSDLNRGYNEQFF
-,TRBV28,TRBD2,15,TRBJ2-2,TGTGCCAGCAGAACCGGGACTACCCTTCCCGGGGAGCTGTTTTTT,CASRTGTTLPGELFF
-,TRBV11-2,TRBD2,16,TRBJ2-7,TGTGCCAGCAACTCGCGGGGGTTGGGGTTCGCCTACGAGCAGTACTTC,CASNSRGLGFAYEQYF
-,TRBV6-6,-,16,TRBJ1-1,TGTGCCAGCAGTCCTCTGGGGGGACGGCTGAACACTGAAGCTTTCTTT,CASSPLGGRLNTEAFF
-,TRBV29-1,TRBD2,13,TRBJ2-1,TGCAGCGTTAAGGGACTAACCTACAATGAGCAGTTCTTC,CSVKGLTYNEQFF
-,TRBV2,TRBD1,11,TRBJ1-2,TGTGCCAGCAAGACAGGGAATGGCTACACCTTC,CASKTGNGYTF
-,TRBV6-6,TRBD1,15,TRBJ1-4,TGTGCCAGCAGTCAGGGGACAGCACTTAATGAAAAACTGTTTTTT,CASSQGTALNEKLFF
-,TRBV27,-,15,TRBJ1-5,TGTGCCAGCAACCCCGGGAGGGGAAGTTTTCAGCCCCAGCATTTT,CASNPGRGSFQPQHF
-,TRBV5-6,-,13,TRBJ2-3,TGTGCCAGCAGCTTGGCCGTAACAGATACGCAGTATTTT,CASSLAVTDTQYF